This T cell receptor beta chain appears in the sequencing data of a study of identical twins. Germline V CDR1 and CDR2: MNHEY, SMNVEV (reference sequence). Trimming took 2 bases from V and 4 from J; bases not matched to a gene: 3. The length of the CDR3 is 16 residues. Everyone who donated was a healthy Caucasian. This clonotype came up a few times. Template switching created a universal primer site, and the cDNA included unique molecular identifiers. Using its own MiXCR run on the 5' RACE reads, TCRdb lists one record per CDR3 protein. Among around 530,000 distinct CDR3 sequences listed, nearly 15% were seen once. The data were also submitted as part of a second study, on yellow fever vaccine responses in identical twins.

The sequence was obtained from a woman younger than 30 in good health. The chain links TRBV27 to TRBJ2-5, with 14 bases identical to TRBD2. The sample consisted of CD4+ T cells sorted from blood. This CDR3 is CASSLGLAGGVETQYF. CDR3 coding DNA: TGTGCCAGCAGTTTAGGACTAGCGGGAGGAGTAGAGACCCAGTACTTC.